A selection of T cell receptor beta chains follows, all from one sample in a study of T cell responses to AZD1222 COVID-19 vaccine. The assay was immunoSEQ multiplex PCR, and TCRdb's table has in-frame clones only and misses some. The sample gives about 160,000 clones, almost 90% of which show up once; 5.5% is in the top ten. The sample consisted of peripheral blood, taken on day 0 of AZD1222 vaccination. These receptor sequences come from an adult in good health. Both conserved end residues are trimmed from each CDR3. Fields, in order: J gene, V gene, CDR3 protein.

TRBJ1-5 TRBV27 ASSLMNSNQPQH
TRBJ2-3 TRBV5-8 ASSLGGAVSTDTQY
TRBJ1-1 TRBV28 ASSLVREILNTEAF
TRBJ1-5 TRBV29-1 SVVTGNQPQH
TRBJ2-5 TRBV7-3 ASSAPLIGASTETQY
TRBJ1-1 TRBV28 ATRRPENTEAF
TRBJ1-2 TRBV11-2 ASSSVKKTRDRGGYGYT
TRBJ1-6 TRBV28 ASSLWGGRTNSPLH
TRBJ1-5 TRBV24-1 ATSDGTGGSNQPQH
TRBJ1-4 TRBV6-5 ASSLSHSEKLF
TRBJ1-2 TRBV28 ASSQGLNYGYT
TRBJ1-1 TRBV24-1 ATSDSRQGNTEAF
TRBJ1-2 TRBV28 ASSPTGGWGYT
TRBJ1-1 TRBV7-2 ASSSQGRSTEAF
TRBJ2-7 TRBV6-2/TRBV6-3 ASSFRQGALPSYEQY
TRBJ2-2 TRBV2 ASSEPGQGKRAGELF
TRBJ1-1 TRBV4-1 ASSQVGAGQGNTEAF
TRBJ1-5 TRBV19 ASDQGQPQH
TRBJ1-2 TRBV4-3 ASSQGQGPYGYT
TRBJ2-7 TRBV14 ASSQGVGGAYEQY
TRBJ2-1 TRBV20-1 SASGSYNEQF
TRBJ1-4 TRBV11-1 ASSPGQGDEKLF
TRBJ2-1 TRBV28 ASSPLRQGYYNEQF